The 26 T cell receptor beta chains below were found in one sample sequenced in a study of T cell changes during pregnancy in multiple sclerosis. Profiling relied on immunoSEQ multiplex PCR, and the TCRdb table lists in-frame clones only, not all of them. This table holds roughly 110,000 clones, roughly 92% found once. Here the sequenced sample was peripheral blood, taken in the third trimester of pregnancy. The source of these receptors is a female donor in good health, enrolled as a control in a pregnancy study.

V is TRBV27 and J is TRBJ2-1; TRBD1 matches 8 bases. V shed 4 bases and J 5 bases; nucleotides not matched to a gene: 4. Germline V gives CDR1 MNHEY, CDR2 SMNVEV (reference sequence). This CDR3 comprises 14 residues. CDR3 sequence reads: CASSSGTGNNEQFF. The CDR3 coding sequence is TGTGCCAGCAGTTCCGGGACAGGCAACAATGAGCAGTTCTTC.

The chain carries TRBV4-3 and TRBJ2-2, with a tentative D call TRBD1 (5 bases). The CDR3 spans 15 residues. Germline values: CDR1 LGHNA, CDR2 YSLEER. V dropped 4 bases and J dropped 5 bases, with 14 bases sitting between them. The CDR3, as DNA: TGCGCCAGCAGCCGGGCAGGGAAGAGTACCGGGGAGCTGTTTTTT. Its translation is CASSRAGKSTGELFF.

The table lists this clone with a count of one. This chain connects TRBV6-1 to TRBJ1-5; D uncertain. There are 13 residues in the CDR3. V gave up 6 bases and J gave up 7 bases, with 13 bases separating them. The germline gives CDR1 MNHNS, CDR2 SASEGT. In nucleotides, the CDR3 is TGTGCCAGCAGGACCCAGGTTCGACAGCCCCAGCATTTT. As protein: CASRTQVRQPQHF.

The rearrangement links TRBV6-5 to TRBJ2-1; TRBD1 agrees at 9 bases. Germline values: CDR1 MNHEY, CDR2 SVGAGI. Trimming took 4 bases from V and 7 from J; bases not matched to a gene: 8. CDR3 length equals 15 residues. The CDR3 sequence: CASSSPGQGQNEQFF. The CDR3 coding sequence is TGTGCCAGCAGTTCCCCGGGACAGGGCCAAAATGAGCAGTTCTTC.

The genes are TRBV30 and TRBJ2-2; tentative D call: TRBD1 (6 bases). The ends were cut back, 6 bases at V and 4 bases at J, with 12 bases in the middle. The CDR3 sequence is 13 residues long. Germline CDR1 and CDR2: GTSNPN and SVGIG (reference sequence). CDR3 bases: TGTGCCTGTTCGGGACACTTCACCGGGGAGCTGTTTTTT. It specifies CACSGHFTGELFF.

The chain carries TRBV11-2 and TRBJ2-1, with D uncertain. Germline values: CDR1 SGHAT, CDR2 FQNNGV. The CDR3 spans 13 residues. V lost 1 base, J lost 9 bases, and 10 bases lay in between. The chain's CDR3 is CASSLGAGVEQFF. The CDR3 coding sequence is TGTGCCAGCAGCTTAGGGGCAGGTGTTGAGCAGTTCTTC.

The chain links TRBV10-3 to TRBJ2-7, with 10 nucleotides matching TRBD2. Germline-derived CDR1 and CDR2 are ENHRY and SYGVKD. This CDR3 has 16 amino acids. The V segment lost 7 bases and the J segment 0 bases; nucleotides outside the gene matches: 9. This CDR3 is CAITPSGLAISYEQYF. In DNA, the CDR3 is TGTGCCATCACCCCGTCGGGACTAGCGATCTCCTACGAGCAGTACTTC.

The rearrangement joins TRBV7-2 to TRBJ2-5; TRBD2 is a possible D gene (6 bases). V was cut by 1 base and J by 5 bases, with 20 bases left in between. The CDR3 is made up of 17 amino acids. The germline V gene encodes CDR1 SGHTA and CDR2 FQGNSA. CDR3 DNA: TGTGCCAGCAGCTTAGGGAAGGGTGCGGGGCTGGGGGAGACCCAGTACTTC. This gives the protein CASSLGKGAGLGETQYF.

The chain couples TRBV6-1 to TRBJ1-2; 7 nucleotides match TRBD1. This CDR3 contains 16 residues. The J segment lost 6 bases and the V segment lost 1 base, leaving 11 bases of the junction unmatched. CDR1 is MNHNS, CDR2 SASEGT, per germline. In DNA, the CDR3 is TGTGCCAGCAGTGAAGTGTACAGGGGTTATCCGAATGGCTACACCTTC. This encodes CASSEVYRGYPNGYTF.

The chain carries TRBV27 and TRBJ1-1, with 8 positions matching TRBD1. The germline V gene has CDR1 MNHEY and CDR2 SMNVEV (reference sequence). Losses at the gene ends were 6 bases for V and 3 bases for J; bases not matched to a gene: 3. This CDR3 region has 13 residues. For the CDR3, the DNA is TGTGCCAGCAGGGCAGGGGGCTACACTGAAGCTTTCTTT. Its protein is CASRAGGYTEAFF.

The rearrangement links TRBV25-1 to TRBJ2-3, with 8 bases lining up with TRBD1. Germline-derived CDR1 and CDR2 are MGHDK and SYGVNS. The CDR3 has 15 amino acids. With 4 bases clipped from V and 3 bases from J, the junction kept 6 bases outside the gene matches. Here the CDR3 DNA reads TGTGCCAGCAGTGGAGACAGGGGATTGACAGATACGCAGTATTTT. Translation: CASSGDRGLTDTQYF.

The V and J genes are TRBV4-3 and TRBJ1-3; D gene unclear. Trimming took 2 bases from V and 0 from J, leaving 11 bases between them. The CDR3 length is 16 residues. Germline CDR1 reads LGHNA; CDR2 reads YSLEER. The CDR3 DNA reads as TGCGCCAGCAGCCAATTACTAGGCAGCTCTGGAAACACCATATATTTT. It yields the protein CASSQLLGSSGNTIYF.

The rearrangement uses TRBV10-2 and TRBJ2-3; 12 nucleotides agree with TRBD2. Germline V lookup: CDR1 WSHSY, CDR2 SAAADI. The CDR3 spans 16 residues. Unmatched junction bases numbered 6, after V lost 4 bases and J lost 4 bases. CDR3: CASSGRTSGESDTQYF. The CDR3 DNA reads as TGCGCCAGCAGTGGAAGGACTAGCGGGGAGTCAGATACGCAGTATTTT.

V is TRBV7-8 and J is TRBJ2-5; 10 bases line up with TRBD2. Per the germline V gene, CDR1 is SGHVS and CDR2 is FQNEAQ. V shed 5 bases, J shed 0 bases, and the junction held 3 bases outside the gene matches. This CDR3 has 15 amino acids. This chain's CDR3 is CASSISGGYQETQYF. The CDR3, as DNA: TGTGCCAGCAGCATTAGCGGGGGGTACCAAGAGACCCAGTACTTC.

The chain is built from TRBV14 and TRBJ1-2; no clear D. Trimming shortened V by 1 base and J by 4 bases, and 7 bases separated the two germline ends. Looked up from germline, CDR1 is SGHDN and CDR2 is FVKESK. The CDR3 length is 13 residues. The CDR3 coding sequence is TGTGCCAGCAGCCAAGTTGCGGTCTATGGCTACACCTTC. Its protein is CASSQVAVYGYTF. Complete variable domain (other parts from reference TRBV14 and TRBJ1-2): EAGVTQFPSHSVIEKGQTVTLRCDPISGHDNLYWYRRVMGKEIKFLLHFVKESKQDESGMPNNRFLAERTGGTYSTLKVQPAELEDSGVYFCASSQVAVYGYTFGSGTRLTVV.

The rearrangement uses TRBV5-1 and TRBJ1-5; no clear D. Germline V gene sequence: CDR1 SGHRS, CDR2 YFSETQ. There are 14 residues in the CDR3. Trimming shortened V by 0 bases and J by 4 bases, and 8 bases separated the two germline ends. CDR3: CASSLGERNQPQHF. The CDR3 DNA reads TGCGCCAGCAGCTTGGGTGAACGGAATCAGCCCCAGCATTTT.

For the CDR3, the DNA is TGTGCCAGCAGCTTTAAAGCTAGCGGGGGGGTCAAAAACATTCAGTACTTC. It specifies CASSFKASGGVKNIQYF. The J gene is TRBJ2-4, the V gene TRBV7-8; 12 bases line up with TRBD2. J was trimmed by 3 bases and V by 3 bases; bases with no gene match: 6. Germline V lookup: CDR1 SGHVS, CDR2 FQNEAQ. The CDR3 is made up of 17 amino acids.

CDR3 in DNA: TGTGCCAGCAGTCCGGAGCGGAGGACCATATATTTT. Translation: CASSPERRTIYF. The rearrangement joins TRBV6-5 to TRBJ1-3; D not certain. Germline CDR1 MNHEY, CDR2 SVGAGI. With 5 bases removed from V and 10 bases from J, the gap between germline ends came to 12 bases. CDR3 size: 12 residues.

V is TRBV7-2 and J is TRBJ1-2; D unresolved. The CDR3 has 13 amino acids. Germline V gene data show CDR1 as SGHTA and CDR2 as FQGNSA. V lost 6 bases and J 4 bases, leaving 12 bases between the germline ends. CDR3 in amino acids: CASRLRDFYGYTF. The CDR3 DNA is TGTGCCAGCAGGTTAAGAGACTTCTATGGCTACACCTTC.

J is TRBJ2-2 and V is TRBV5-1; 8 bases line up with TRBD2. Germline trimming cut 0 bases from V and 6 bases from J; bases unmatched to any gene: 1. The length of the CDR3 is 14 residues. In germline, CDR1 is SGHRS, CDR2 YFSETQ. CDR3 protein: CASSLAGGPGELFF. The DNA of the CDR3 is TGCGCCAGCAGCTTGGCGGGGGGGCCCGGGGAGCTGTTTTTT. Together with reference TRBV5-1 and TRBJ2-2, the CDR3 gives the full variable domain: KAGVTQTPRYLIKTRGQQVTLSCSPISGHRSVSWYQQTPGQGLQFLFEYFSETQRNKGNFPGRFSGRQFSNSRSEMNVSTLELGDSALYLCASSLAGGPGELFFGEGSRLTVL.

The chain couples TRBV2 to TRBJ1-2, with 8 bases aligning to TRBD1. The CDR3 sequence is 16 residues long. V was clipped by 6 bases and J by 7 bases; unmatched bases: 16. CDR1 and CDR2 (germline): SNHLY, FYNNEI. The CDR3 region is CASSEGMVGQGGGYTF. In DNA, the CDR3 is TGTGCCAGCAGCGAGGGCATGGTCGGACAGGGTGGTGGCTACACCTTC.

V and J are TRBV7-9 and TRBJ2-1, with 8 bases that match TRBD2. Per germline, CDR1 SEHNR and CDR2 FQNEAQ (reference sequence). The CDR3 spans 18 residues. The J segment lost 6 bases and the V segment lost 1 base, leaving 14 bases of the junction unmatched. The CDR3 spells CASSLGRIGAGGLNEQFF. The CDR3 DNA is TGTGCCAGCAGCTTAGGAAGGATCGGGGCGGGGGGCCTCAATGAGCAGTTCTTC.

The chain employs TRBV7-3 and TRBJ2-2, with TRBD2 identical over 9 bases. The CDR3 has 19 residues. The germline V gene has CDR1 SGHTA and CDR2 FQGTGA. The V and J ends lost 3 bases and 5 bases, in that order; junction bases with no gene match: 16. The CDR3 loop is CASSFGSASGAGRTGELFF. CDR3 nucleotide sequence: TGTGCCAGCAGCTTTGGTTCGGCTAGCGGGGCGGGGCGAACCGGGGAGCTGTTTTTT.

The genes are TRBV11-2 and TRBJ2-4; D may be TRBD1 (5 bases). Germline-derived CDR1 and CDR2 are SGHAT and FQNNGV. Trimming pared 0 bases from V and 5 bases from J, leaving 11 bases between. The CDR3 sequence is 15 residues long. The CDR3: CASSLDYQGQNIQYF. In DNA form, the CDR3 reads TGTGCCAGCAGCTTAGATTACCAGGGCCAAAACATTCAGTACTTC.

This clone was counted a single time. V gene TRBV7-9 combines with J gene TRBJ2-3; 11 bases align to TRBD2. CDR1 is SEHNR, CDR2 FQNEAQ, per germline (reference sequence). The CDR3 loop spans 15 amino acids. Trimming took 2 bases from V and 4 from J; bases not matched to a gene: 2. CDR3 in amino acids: CASSLTSGGADTQYF. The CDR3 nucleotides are TGTGCCAGCAGCTTAACTAGCGGGGGTGCAGATACGCAGTATTTT.

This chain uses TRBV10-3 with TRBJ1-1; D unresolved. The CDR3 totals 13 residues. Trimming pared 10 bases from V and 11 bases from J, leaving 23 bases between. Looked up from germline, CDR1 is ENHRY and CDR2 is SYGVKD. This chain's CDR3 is CATSGDFLDGAFF. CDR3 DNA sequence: TGTGCCACCTCCGGCGACTTCCTGGATGGGGCTTTCTTT.